A selection of T cell receptor beta chains follows, all from one sample in a study of blood T cell repertoires in COVID-19. The assay was immunoSEQ multiplex PCR, and TCRdb's table has in-frame clones only and misses some. The data contain about 140,000 clones, roughly four fifths of them singletons. What was sequenced was peripheral blood. Receptors were obtained from a woman of 80 years or more with acute or convalescent COVID-19. Both conserved end residues are part of each CDR3. The D gene is left open where the match is weak. Some rows mark clone size as missing; the rest say once, few, many or name a class of expanded clone.

>NA|TRBD1|TRBJ2-7|TRBV5-1
TGCGCCAGCAGCTTGTCGGCAGGGGGTGCGCCCGAGCAGTACTTC
CASSLSAGGAPEQYF
>once|TRBD2|TRBJ2-1|TRBV6-5
TGTGCCAGCAGACGAGCGGGAGGCAATGAGCAGTTCTTC
CASRRAGGNEQFF
>NA|TRBD2|TRBJ2-2|TRBV2
TGTGCCAGCTCTAGCGGGAGGGCCTCGGCCGGGGAGCTGTTTTTT
CASSSGRASAGELFF
>NA|NA|TRBJ2-1|TRBV12-3/TRBV12-4
TGTGCCAGCAGCTCACTAAATGAGCAGTTCTTC
CASSSLNEQFF
>NA|NA|TRBJ2-1|TRBV5-1
TGCGCCAGCAGCGACCCCTCGGGAAGCAATGAGCAGTTCTTC
CASSDPSGSNEQFF
>NA|NA|TRBJ1-1|TRBV11-2
TGTGCCAGCAGTCACAACATGGCCCCGAACACTGAAGCTTTCTTT
CASSHNMAPNTEAFF
>NA|NA|TRBJ2-3|TRBV7-2
TGTGCCAGCAGCACAGTCCCCCCAGATACGCAGTATTTT
CASSTVPPDTQYF
>NA|TRBD1|TRBJ2-5|TRBV28
TGTGCCAGCAGTTTCACTAGGACAGGGATAGAGACCCAGTACTTC
CASSFTRTGIETQYF
>NA|NA|TRBJ2-4|TRBV10-1
TGCGCCAGCAGTGAGTCTTCGGCCCGGGGCAAAAACATTCAGTACTTC
CASSESSARGKNIQYF
>NA|TRBD2|TRBJ2-3|TRBV11-2
TGTGCCAGCAGCCCCGTACTAGCGGGGGGGGCAGATACGCAGTATTTT
CASSPVLAGGADTQYF
>NA|NA|TRBJ1-2|TRBV9
TGTGCCAGCAGCGTAGTCGGTCTAGCTAACTATGGCTACACCTTC
CASSVVGLANYGYTF
>NA|TRBD1|TRBJ2-4|TRBV19
TGTGCCAGTAGTCCCCGGGACAGGGTTGGAAACATTCAGTACTTC
CASSPRDRVGNIQYF
>NA|NA|TRBJ1-1|TRBV27
TGTGCCAGCAGAACCGGGTGGACTGAAGCTTTCTTT
CASRTGWTEAFF
>NA|TRBD2|TRBJ2-1|TRBV7-2
TGTGCCAGCAGCCTACGACTAGCGGGAGGTCAGGCGCAGTTCTTC
CASSLRLAGGQAQFF
>few|NA|TRBJ2-2|TRBV19
TGTGCCAGTAAAGCCAGTGACAGAGGATGGGCCGGGGAGCTGTTTTTT
CASKASDRGWAGELFF
>NA|NA|TRBJ1-3|TRBV5-1
TGCGCCAGCAGCGATAGCGTCTCTGGAAACACCATATATTTT
CASSDSVSGNTIYF
>NA|NA|TRBJ1-1|TRBV9
TGTGCCAGCAGCGTAAGTCCAGGATGGGTGGGGAACACTGAAGCTTTCTTT
CASSVSPGWVGNTEAFF
>NA|NA|TRBJ1-5|TRBV2
TGTGCCAGCACCCTACAGAGCAATCAGCCCCAGCATTTT
CASTLQSNQPQHF